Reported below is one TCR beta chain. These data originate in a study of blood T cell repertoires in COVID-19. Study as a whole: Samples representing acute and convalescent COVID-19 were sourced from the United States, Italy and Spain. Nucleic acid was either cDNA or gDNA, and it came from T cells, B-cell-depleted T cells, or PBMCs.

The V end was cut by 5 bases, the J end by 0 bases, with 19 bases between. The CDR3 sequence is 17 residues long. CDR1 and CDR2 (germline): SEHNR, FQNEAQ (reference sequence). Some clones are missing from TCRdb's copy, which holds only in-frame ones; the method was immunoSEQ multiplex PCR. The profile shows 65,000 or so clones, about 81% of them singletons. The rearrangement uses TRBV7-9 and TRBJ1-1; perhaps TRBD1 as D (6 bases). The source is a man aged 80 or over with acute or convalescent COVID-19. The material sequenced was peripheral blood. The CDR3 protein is CASSEGGGGQLNTEAFF. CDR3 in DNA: TGTGCCAGCAGCGAGGGTGGTGGGGGACAATTGAACACTGAAGCTTTCTTT.